This TCR beta chain stems from a study of cytomegalovirus exposure and HLA in healthy donors. Study-level results: Accurate prediction of most subjects' HLA-A and HLA-B alleles from TCR beta sequences was reported. The majority of CMV-associated TCR beta chains were reported as apparently HLA-restricted in a later analysis. Researchers reported that a few CMV-associated chains were confirmed in vitro as CMV antigen-specific. Later analysis demonstrated an association between a missense DCLRE1C variant and TCR beta V- and J-gene trimming.

As for this clone: Its antigen is unknown.

Primers included in the PCR were 60 Vbeta and 13 Jbeta primers. Clones were read by immunoSEQ multiplex PCR, and TCRdb kept only the in-frame ones, dropping some. This table holds roughly 63,000 clones, roughly 80% found once. V gave up 10 bases and J gave up 0 bases, with 12 bases separating them. In germline, CDR1 is ENHRY, CDR2 SYGVKD. This CDR3 is built from 13 residues. The chain employs TRBV10-3 and TRBJ1-1; possibly TRBD1 for D (5 bases). Sequencing was done on a sample of PBMCs. This TCR derives from a woman aged 40-49 years in good health and CMV-seropositive. The CDR3 DNA reads as TGTGCCACTTGCAGGGCCTTGAACACTGAAGCTTTCTTT. Translated: CATCRALNTEAFF.